This TCR beta chain was recovered during a study of CD8+ T cells in alopecia areata. Study background: Treated patients received oral tofacitinib, 5 to 10 mg twice daily.

It was from PBMCs that CD4+ and CD8+ T cells were sorted. There are 15 residues in the CDR3. Trimming left V 0 bases short and J 0 bases short, with 6 bases between. The V gene's germline CDR1 is MGHRA and CDR2 YSYEKL. RNA, once extracted, was reverse transcribed into cDNA for use as the sequencing template. TCRdb keeps only in-frame clones here, not all; method: immunoSEQ multiplex PCR. Of about 130,000 clones detected, around three fifths appear once; the ten largest clones hold 4.5%. Study-wide results and caveats: Sharing of TCRs across patients appeared less clear than in mice, possibly for HLA-related reasons.

This clone was found a few times. Its antigen is not known. The sequence derives from a human donor with alopecia areata. Source: CD4+ T cells sorted from blood, taken at week 0. The chain combines TRBV4-1 with TRBJ2-1; D is uncertain. The CDR3 here is CASSQEESSYNEQFF. In DNA form, the CDR3 reads TGCGCCAGCAGCCAAGAGGAAAGCTCCTACAATGAGCAGTTCTTC.